The 9 T cell receptor beta chains listed next were all sequenced from one sample in a study of blood T cells in healthy people across ages. A J-beta primer mix and a sample-barcoded 5' primer were used in a second PCR of about 7 to 11 cycles. TCRdb reprocessed the 5' RACE reads with MiXCR, giving one entry per CDR3 protein. This sample has about 1.1 million distinct CDR3 sequences; more than 30% occur once, and the top ten carry around 13%. Source material: blood. The receptors were gathered from a man between 18 and 35 years old in good health.

This clonotype was recorded many times. V usage is TRBV10-3 and J usage is TRBJ2-1; D is possibly TRBD2 (6 bases). Germline CDR1 and CDR2: ENHRY and SYGVKD. The CDR3 spans 18 residues. The V end was cut by 0 bases, the J end by 2 bases, with 17 bases between. The CDR3 region is CAISESVSSPGAYNEQFF. The CDR3 DNA follows: TGTGCCATCAGTGAGTCGGTTTCCTCTCCGGGGGCCTACAATGAGCAGTTCTTC.

This clonotype has more than one count but fewer than ten. The genes are TRBV10-3 and TRBJ2-5; D may be TRBD2 (5 bases). The germline V and J ends were trimmed by 5 bases and 5 bases, with 18 bases remaining between them. CDR1 and CDR2 from the germline V gene are ENHRY and SYGVKD. The CDR3 has 15 residues. This CDR3 is CAISNRGRPPETQYF. CDR3 nucleotide sequence: TGTGCCATCAGTAATCGGGGTAGGCCTCCGGAGACCCAGTACTTC.

This clonotype was seen a few times. This chain uses TRBV20-1 with TRBJ1-2; possible D gene TRBD1, 5 bases. There are 12 residues in the CDR3. Trimming pared 4 bases from V and 10 bases from J, leaving 16 bases between. Germline V lookup: CDR1 DFQATT, CDR2 SNEGSKA (reference sequence). The CDR3 bases are TGCAGTGCTACAGGGAATCTGCTCGACTACACCTTC. Its protein is CSATGNLLDYTF.

The CDR3 nucleotides are TGCAGTGCTAACTCGGACAGGGGCTTTTCAGAGACCCAGTACTTC. Amino acid sequence: CSANSDRGFSETQYF. The chain is built from TRBV20-1 and TRBJ2-5, with 9 bases fitting TRBD1. This CDR3 has 15 amino acids. Germline V gene data show CDR1 as DFQATT and CDR2 as SNEGSKA (reference sequence). Trimming cost V 4 bases and J 4 bases; bases outside gene matches: 10.

This chain links TRBV2 with TRBJ1-4; a weak D match, TRBD1 (5 bases). Germline lookup yields CDR1 SNHLY and CDR2 FYNNEI. The V end lost 3 bases, the J end lost 0 bases, and 8 bases lay between the germline ends. The length of the CDR3 is 15 residues. The DNA of the CDR3 is TGTGCCAGCAGTGAGCAGGGCACAACTAATGAAAAACTGTTTTTT. It encodes CASSEQGTTNEKLFF. The whole variable domain, filled in from reference TRBV2 and TRBJ1-4, reads EPEVTQTPSHQVTQMGQEVILRCVPISNHLYFYWYRQILGQKVEFLVSFYNNEISEKSEIFDDQFSVERPDGSNFTLKIRSTKLEDSAMYFCASSEQGTTNEKLFFGSGTQLSVL.

The CDR3 DNA reads TGCAGTGCTAGAGATTGGGGCTTACCCTACAATGAGCAGTACTTC. Translating it yields CSARDWGLPYNEQYF. The V and J genes are TRBV20-1 and TRBJ2-1; possibly TRBD1 for D (5 bases). The J call is in doubt because the DNA end fits TRBJ2-7 better. The germline gives CDR1 DFQATT, CDR2 SNEGSKA (reference sequence). CDR3 size: 15 residues.

This clonotype has just a few counts. The chain recombines TRBV30 with TRBJ2-7; D is unclear. The germline V and J ends were trimmed by 3 bases and 3 bases, with 15 bases remaining between them. Germline CDR1 is GTSNPN and CDR2 is SVGIG (reference sequence). The CDR3 extends over 14 amino acids. CDR3 bases: TGTGCCTGGAGGAAGGGCAGAAGCTTCTACGAGCAGTACTTC. Translated: CAWRKGRSFYEQYF.

The rearrangement uses TRBV10-3 and TRBJ1-1, with D unresolved. CDR3 length: 13 residues. Per germline, CDR1 ENHRY and CDR2 SYGVKD. Trimming stripped 0 bases from V and 3 bases from J, with 5 bases between. CDR3 in amino acids: CAISESSDTEAFF. The CDR3 coding sequence is TGTGCCATCAGTGAGTCAAGTGACACTGAAGCTTTCTTT.

The chain recombines TRBV14 with TRBJ2-4, with TRBD1 identical over 8 bases. Unmatched junction bases numbered 8, after V lost 4 bases and J lost 9 bases. This CDR3 has 14 residues. The germline V gene has CDR1 SGHDN and CDR2 FVKESK. The CDR3 DNA sequence: TGTGCCAGCAGCCCGACAGGGGTGTATGGCATTCAGTACTTC. It yields the protein CASSPTGVYGIQYF.